Given below is one TCR beta chain in context. What it recognizes is unknown. The entry originates in a study of T-cell reconstitution after alpha-beta-depleted transplantation in children. Molecular barcoding with unique molecular identifiers was used for the TCRbeta library. TCRdb passed the PCR reads through MiXCR, listing each CDR3 protein once. The table shows approximately 82,000 distinct CDR3 sequences, with 15% occurring only once. Study outcomes and limitations: Expanded clones from the graft, numbering several hundred, reportedly supplied alpha-beta T cells about two months after transplant. Certain patients had high TCRbeta diversity at day 60, and it came from recipient T cells and thymic progenitors that survived. By one year post-transplant, T-cell counts and diversity largely arose from T cells that were newly produced.

J was trimmed by 4 bases and V by 4 bases; bases with no gene match: 10. The germline V gene has CDR1 SGDLS and CDR2 YYNGEE. This CDR3 has 16 amino acids. The source of this sequence is a male patient under 10 years old who had a stem cell transplant for acute lymphoblastic leukemia, so the T cells may come from the graft donor. This chain connects TRBV9 to TRBJ2-1; 8 bases are a match to TRBD1. This specimen consisted of PBMCs, mostly from graft donor cells, obtained 180 days after TCRalphabeta/CD19-depleted stem cell transplant. The CDR3 spells CASSLRRDRRYNEQFF. The DNA of the CDR3 is TGTGCCAGCAGCCTCAGGAGGGACAGGAGATACAATGAGCAGTTCTTC. The full variable domain, rest sourced from reference TRBV9 and TRBJ2-1, is DSGVTQTPKHLITATGQRVTLRCSPRSGDLSVYWYQQSLDQGLQFLIQYYNGEERAKGNILERFSAQQFPDLHSELNLSSLELGDSALYFCASSLRRDRRYNEQFFGPGTRLTVL.